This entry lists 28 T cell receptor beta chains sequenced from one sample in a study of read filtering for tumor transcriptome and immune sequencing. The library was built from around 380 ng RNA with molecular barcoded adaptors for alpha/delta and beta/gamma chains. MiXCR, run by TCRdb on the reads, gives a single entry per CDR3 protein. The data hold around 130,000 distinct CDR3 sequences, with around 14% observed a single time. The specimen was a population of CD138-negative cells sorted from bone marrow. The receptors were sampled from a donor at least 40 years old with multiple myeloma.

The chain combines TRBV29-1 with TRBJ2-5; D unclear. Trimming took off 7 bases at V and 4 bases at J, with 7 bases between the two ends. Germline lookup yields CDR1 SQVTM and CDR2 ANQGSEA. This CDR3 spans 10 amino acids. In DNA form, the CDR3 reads TGCAGCGGACAAGTAGAGACCCAGTACTTC. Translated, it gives CSGQVETQYF.

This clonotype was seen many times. The CDR3, as DNA: TGTGCCAGCAGCTTAGAGGAGATGAGCAATCAGCCCCAGCATTTT. Its protein is CASSLEEMSNQPQHF. The chain has TRBV7-9 and TRBJ1-5; D is uncertain. The V end lost 1 base, the J end lost 1 base, and 8 bases lay between the germline ends. CDR3 length equals 15 residues. Germline values: CDR1 SEHNR, CDR2 FQNEAQ (reference sequence).

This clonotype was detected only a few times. CDR3 sequence (DNA): TGTGCCAGCAGCCATTCCGGGACAGTGCCCGGGGAGCTGTTTTTT. Encoded protein: CASSHSGTVPGELFF. V gene TRBV11-3 combines with J gene TRBJ2-2, with 7 bases aligning to TRBD1. CDR3 length: 15 residues. CDR1 and CDR2 (germline): SGHNT, YENEEA. J was trimmed by 6 bases and V by 5 bases; bases with no gene match: 9.

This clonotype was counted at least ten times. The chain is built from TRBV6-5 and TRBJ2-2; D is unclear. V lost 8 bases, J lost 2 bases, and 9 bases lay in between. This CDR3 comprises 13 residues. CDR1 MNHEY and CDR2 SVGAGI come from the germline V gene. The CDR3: CASGSANTGELFF. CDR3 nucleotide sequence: TGTGCCAGCGGCTCTGCTAACACCGGGGAGCTGTTTTTT.

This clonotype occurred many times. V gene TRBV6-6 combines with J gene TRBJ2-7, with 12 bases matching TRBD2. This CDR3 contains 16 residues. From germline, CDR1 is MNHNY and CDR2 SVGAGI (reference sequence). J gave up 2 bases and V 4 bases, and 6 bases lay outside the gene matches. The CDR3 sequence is CASSSKTSGRTYEQYF. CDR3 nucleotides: TGTGCCAGCAGTTCCAAAACTAGCGGGAGGACCTACGAGCAGTACTTC.

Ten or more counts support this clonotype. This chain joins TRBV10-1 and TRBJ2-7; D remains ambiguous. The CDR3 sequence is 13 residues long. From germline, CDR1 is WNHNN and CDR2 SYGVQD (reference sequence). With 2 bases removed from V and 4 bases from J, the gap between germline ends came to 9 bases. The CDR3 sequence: CASSENRAYEQYF. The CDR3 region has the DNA TGCGCCAGCAGTGAGAACCGCGCATACGAGCAGTACTTC.

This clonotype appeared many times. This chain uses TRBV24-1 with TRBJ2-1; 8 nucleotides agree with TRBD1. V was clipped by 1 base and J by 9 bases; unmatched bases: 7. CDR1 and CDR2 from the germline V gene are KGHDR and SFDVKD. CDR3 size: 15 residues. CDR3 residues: CATSDLGQGASEQFF. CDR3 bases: TGTGCCACCAGTGATTTAGGCCAGGGGGCAAGTGAGCAGTTCTTC.

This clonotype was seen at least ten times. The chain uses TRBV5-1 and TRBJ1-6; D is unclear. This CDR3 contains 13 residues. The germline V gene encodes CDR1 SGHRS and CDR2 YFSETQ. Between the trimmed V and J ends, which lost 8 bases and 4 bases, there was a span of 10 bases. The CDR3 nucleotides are TGCGCCAGAGAGGAACTATATAATTCACCCCTCCACTTT. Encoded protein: CAREELYNSPLHF.

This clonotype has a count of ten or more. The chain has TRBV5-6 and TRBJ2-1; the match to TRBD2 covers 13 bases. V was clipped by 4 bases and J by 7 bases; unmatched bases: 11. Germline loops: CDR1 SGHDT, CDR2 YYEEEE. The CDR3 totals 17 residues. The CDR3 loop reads CASSGRTSGRSRNEQFF. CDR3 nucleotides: TGTGCCAGCAGCGGGAGGACTAGCGGGAGATCTAGAAATGAGCAGTTCTTC.

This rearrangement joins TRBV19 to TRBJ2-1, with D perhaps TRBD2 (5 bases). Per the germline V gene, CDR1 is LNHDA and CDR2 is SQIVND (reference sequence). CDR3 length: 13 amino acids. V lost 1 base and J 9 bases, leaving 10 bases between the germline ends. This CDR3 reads CASSIGPGSEQFF. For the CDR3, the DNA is TGTGCCAGTAGTATAGGCCCGGGGAGTGAGCAGTTCTTC.

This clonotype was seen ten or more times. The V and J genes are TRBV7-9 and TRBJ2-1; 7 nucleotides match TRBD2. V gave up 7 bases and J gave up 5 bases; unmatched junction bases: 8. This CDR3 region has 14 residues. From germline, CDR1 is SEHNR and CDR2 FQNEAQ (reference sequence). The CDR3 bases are TGTGCCAGCACCCTAGATCGGGAGGACAATGAGCAGTTCTTC. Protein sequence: CASTLDREDNEQFF.

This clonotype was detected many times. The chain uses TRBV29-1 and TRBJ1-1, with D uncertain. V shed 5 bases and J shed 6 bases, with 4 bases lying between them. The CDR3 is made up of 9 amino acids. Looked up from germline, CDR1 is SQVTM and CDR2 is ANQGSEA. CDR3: CSVSSEAFF. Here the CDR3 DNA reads TGCAGCGTTAGCTCTGAAGCTTTCTTT.

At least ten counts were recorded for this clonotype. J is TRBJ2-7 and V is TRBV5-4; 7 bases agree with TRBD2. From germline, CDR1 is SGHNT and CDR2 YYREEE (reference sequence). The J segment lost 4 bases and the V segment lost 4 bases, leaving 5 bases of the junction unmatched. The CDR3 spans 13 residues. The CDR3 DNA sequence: TGTGCCAGCAGCGCCGGGGGGTATTACGAGCAGTACTTC. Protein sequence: CASSAGGYYEQYF.

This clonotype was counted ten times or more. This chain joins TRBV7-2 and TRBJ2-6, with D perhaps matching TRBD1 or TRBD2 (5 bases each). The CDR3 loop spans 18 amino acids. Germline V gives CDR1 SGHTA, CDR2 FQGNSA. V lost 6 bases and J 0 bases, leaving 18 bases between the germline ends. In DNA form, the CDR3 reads TGTGCCAGCAGTTCCCACGGGGACCTAAGCTCTGGGGCCAACGTCCTGACTTTC. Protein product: CASSSHGDLSSGANVLTF.

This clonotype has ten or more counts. This CDR3 reads CASSMAREQFF. CDR3 nucleotides: TGTGCCAGTAGTATGGCACGAGAGCAGTTCTTC. This chain links TRBV19 with TRBJ2-1; D gene ambiguous. The CDR3 extends over 11 amino acids. Germline V gives CDR1 LNHDA, CDR2 SQIVND (reference sequence). V was clipped by 3 bases and J by 10 bases, with 7 bases between them.

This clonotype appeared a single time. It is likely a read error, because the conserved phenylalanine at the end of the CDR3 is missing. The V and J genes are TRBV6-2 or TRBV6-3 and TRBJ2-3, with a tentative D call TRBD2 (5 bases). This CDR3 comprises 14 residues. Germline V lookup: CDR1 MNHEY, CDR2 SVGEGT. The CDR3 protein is CTSSYRDYTDTQYL. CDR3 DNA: TGTACCAGCAGTTACCGTGACTACACAGATACGCAGTATCTT.

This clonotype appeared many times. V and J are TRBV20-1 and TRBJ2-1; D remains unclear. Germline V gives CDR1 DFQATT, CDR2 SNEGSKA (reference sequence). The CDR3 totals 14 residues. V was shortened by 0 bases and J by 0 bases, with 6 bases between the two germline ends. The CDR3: CSARDRDSYNEQFF. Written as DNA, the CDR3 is TGCAGTGCTAGAGATCGAGACTCCTACAATGAGCAGTTCTTC.

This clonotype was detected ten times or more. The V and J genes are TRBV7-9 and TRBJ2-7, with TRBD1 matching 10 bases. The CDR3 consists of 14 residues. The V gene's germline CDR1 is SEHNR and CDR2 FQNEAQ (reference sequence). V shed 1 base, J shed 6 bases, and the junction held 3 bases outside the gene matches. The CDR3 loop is CASSLVGTGAEQYF. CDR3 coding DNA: TGTGCCAGCAGCTTAGTTGGGACAGGGGCCGAGCAGTACTTC.

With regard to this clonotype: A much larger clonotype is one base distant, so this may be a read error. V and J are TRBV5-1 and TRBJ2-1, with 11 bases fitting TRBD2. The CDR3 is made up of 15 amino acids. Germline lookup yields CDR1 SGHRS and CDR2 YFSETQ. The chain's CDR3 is CASSPTGTSGNEQLF. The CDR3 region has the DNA TGCGCCAGCAGCCCCACCGGGACTAGCGGCAATGAGCAGCTCTTC.

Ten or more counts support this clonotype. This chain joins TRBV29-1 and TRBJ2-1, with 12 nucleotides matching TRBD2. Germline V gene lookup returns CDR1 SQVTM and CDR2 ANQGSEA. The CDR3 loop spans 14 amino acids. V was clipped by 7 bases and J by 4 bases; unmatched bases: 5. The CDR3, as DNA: TGCAGCGCCGCGGGGACTAGCGGGTACAATGAGCAGTTCTTC. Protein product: CSAAGTSGYNEQFF.

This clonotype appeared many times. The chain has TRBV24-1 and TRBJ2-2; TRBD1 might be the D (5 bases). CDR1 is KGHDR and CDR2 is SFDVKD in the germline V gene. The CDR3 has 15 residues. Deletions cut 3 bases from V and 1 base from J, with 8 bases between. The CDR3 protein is CATSDPRENTGELFF. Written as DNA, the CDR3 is TGTGCCACCAGTGATCCCAGGGAGAACACCGGGGAGCTGTTTTTT.

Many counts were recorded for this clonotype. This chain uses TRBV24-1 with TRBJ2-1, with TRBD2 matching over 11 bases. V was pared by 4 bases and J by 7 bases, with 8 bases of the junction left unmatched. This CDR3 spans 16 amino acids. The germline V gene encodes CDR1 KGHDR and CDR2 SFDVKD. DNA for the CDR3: TGTGCCACCAGTGACGTGCTGGGGACTAGCGGAAATGAGCAGTTCTTC. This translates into CATSDVLGTSGNEQFF.

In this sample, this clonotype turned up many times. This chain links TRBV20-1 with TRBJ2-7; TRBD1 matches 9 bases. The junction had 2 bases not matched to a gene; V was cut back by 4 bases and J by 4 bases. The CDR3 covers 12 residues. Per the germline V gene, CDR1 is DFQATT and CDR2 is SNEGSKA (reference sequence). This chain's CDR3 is CSANGQGYEQYF. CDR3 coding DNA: TGCAGTGCTAACGGACAGGGGTACGAGCAGTACTTC.

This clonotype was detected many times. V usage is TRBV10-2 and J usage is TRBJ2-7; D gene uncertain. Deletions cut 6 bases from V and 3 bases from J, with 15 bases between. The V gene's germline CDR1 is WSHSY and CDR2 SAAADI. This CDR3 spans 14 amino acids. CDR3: CASSTGDTGYEQYF. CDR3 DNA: TGCGCCAGCAGCACCGGAGATACGGGCTACGAGCAGTACTTC.

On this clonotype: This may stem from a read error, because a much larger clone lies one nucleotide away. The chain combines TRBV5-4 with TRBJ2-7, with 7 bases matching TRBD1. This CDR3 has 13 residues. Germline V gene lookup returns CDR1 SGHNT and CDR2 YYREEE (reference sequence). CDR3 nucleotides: TGTGCCAGCAGCCTACAGGGGACCTACGGGCAGTACTTC. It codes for CASSLQGTYGQYF.

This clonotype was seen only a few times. CDR3 bases: TGTGCCAGCAGTCACAGGGGGTCGGGTGAAAAACTGTTTTTT. Amino acids: CASSHRGSGEKLFF. V and J are TRBV12-3 or TRBV12-4 and TRBJ1-4; 8 nucleotides match TRBD1. This CDR3 has 14 amino acids. The junction had 6 bases not matched to a gene; V was cut back by 5 bases and J by 7 bases.

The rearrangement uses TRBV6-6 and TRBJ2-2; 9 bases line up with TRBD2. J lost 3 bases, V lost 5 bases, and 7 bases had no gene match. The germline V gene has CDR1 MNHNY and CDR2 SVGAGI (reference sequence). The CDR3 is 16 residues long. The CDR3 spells CASSTGLARDTGELFF. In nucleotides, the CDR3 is TGTGCCAGCAGTACCGGACTAGCGAGAGACACCGGGGAGCTGTTTTTT.

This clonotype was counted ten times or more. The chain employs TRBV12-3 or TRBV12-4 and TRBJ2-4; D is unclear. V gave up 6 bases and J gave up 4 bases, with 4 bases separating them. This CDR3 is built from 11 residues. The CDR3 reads CASRRKNIQYF. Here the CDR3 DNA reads TGTGCCAGCAGGAGGAAAAACATTCAGTACTTC.